Below are 7 T cell receptor beta chains sequenced from a single sample in a study of blood T cells in healthy people across ages. The use of a sample-barcoded 5' primer and a J-beta primer mix characterized a second PCR of about 7 to 12 cycles. One entry per CDR3 protein, called by TCRdb with MiXCR from the 5' RACE reads. This table holds 1.5 million to 2 million distinct CDR3 sequences, over 25% found once. Specimen: blood. These receptors all stem from a woman under 40 in good health.

The rearrangement uses TRBV4-3 and TRBJ2-7; D not resolved. Germline V gives CDR1 LGHNA, CDR2 YSLEER. V shed 0 bases and J shed 6 bases, with 15 bases lying between them. This CDR3 comprises 15 residues. The CDR3 region is CASSQDREAPSEQYF. CDR3 in DNA: TGCGCCAGCAGCCAAGATCGAGAGGCCCCCAGCGAGCAGTACTTC.

In this sample, this clonotype turned up a few times. Germline is not matched at one junction end, which may reflect a read error. This chain connects TRBV12-3 or TRBV12-4 to TRBJ2-7; D may be TRBD2 (6 bases). This CDR3 is 12 amino acids long. The CDR3 spells CVSSLWGDEQYF. The CDR3 nucleotides are TGTGTCAGCAGTTTGTGGGGGGACGAGCAGTACTTC.

Here the CDR3 DNA reads TGCAGTGCAGCGTCCGGGACTAGCGGGGGGGCCCTTAGCACAGATACGCAGTATTTT. As protein: CSAASGTSGGALSTDTQYF. The rearrangement uses TRBV20-1 and TRBJ2-3; 16 nucleotides agree with TRBD2. Trimming removed 6 bases from V and 0 bases from J; junction bases left unmatched: 12. The CDR3 sequence is 19 residues long. Looked up from germline, CDR1 is DFQATT and CDR2 is SNEGSKA (reference sequence).

V gene TRBV5-1 combines with J gene TRBJ2-1, with 12 bases identical to TRBD2. The CDR3 covers 15 residues. V dropped 4 bases and J dropped 7; count of bases not matched to a gene: 6. CDR1 and CDR2 from the germline V gene are SGHRS and YFSETQ. CDR3 residues: CASSRLAGVVNEQFF. As DNA, the CDR3 is TGCGCCAGCAGCCGACTAGCGGGAGTCGTGAATGAGCAGTTCTTC. The whole variable domain, filled in from reference TRBV5-1 and TRBJ2-1, reads KAGVTQTPRYLIKTRGQQVTLSCSPISGHRSVSWYQQTPGQGLQFLFEYFSETQRNKGNFPGRFSGRQFSNSRSEMNVSTLELGDSALYLCASSRLAGVVNEQFFGPGTRLTVL.

CDR3: CASSIIGYGRNYNTGELFF. CDR3 sequence (DNA): TGTGCCAGTAGTATAATTGGATACGGTCGAAATTATAACACCGGGGAGCTGTTTTTT. V usage is TRBV19 and J usage is TRBJ2-2; D not certain. Germline V gene lookup returns CDR1 LNHDA and CDR2 SQIVND (reference sequence). The CDR3 is 19 amino acids. Trimming cost V 2 bases and J 2 bases, with 21 bases left between them.

A few counts support this clonotype. The chain has TRBV27 and TRBJ2-2; the D is unclear. The CDR3 is 13 amino acids. V was shortened by 4 bases and J by 5 bases, with 8 bases between the two germline ends. Germline V lookup: CDR1 MNHEY, CDR2 SMNVEV (reference sequence). The CDR3 DNA is TGTGCCAGCAGTTGGTCTCGAACCGGGGAGCTGTTTTTT. It encodes CASSWSRTGELFF.

This clonotype was counted ten times or more. The chain uses TRBV5-1 and TRBJ2-5, with TRBD1 identical over 7 bases. The germline gives CDR1 SGHRS, CDR2 YFSETQ. Trimming took 0 bases from V and 3 from J; bases not matched to a gene: 5. The CDR3 sequence is 15 residues long. In nucleotides, the CDR3 is TGCGCCAGCAGCTTGGACGGGACAGCAGAAGAGACCCAGTACTTC. Translation gives CASSLDGTAEETQYF.